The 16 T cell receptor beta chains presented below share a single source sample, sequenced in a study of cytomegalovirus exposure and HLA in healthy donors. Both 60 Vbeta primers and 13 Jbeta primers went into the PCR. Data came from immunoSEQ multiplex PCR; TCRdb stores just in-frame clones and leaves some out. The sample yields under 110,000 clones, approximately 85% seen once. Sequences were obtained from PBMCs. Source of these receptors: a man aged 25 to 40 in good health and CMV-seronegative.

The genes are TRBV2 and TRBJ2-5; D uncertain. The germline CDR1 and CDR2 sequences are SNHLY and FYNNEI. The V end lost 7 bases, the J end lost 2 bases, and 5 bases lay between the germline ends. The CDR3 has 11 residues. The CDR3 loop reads CASMEQETQYF. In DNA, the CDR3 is TGTGCCAGCATGGAGCAAGAGACCCAGTACTTC.

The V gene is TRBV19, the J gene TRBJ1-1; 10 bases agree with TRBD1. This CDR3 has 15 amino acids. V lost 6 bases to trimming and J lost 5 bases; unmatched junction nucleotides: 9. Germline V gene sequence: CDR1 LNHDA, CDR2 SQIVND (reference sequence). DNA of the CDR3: TGTGCCAGTAGGGCCGGGACAGGGGTTAGGACTGAAGCTTTCTTT. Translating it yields CASRAGTGVRTEAFF.

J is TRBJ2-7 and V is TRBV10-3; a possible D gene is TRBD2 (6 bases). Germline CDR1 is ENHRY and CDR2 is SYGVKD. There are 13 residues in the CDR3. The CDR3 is CASGEDATYEQYF. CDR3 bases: TGTGCTTCTGGGGAGGACGCTACCTACGAGCAGTACTTC.

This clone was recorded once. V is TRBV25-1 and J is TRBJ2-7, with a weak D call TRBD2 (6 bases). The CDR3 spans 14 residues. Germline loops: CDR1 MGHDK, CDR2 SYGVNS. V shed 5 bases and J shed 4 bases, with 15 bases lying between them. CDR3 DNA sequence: TGTGCCAGCAGTCCCCTTACTAGCTCTTACGAGCAGTACTTC. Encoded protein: CASSPLTSSYEQYF.

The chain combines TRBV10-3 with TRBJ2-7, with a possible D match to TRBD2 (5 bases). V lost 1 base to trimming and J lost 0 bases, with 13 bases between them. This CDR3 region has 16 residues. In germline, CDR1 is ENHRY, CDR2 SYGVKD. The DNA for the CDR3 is TGTGCCATCAGTGAGTACAATAGCGAGAGCTCCTACGAGCAGTACTTC. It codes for CAISEYNSESSYEQYF.

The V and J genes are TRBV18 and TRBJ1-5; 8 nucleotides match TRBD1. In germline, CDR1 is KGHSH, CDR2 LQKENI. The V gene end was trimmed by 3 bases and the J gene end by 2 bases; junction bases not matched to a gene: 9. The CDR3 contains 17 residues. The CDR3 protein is CASSPVYTDRGNQPQHF. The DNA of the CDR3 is TGTGCCAGCTCACCTGTATACACGGACAGGGGCAATCAGCCCCAGCATTTT.

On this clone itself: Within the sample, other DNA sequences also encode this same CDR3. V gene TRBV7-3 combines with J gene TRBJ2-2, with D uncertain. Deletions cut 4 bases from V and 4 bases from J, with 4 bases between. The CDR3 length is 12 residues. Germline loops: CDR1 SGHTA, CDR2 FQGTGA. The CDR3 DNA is TGTGCCAGCAGCTCCGGCACCGGGGAGCTGTTTTTT. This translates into CASSSGTGELFF.

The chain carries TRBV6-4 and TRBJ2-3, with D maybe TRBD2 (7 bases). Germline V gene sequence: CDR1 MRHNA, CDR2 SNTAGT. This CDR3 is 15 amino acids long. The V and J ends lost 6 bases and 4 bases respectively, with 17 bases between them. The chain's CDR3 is CASSAEGGASDTQYF. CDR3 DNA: TGTGCCAGCAGCGCCGAGGGGGGGGCCTCAGATACGCAGTATTTT.

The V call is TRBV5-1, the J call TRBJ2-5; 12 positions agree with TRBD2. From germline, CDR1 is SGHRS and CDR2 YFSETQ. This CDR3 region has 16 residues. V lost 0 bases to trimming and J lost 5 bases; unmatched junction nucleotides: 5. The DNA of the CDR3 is TGCGCCAGCAGCTTGGGACTAGCGGGAGTAGGCGAGACCCAGTACTTC. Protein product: CASSLGLAGVGETQYF.

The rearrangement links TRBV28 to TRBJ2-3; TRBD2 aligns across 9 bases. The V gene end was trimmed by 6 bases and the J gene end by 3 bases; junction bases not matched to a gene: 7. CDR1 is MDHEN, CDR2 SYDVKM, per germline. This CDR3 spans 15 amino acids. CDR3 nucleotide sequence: TGTGCCAGCAGACCAAGCGGGGGGTTGACAGATACGCAGTATTTT. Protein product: CASRPSGGLTDTQYF.

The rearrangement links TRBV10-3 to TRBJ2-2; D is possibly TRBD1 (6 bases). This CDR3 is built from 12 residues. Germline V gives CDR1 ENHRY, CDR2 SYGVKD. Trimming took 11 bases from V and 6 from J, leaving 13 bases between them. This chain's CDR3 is CASRQAAGELFF. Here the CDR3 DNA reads TGTGCCTCTCGACAGGCCGCCGGGGAGCTGTTTTTT.

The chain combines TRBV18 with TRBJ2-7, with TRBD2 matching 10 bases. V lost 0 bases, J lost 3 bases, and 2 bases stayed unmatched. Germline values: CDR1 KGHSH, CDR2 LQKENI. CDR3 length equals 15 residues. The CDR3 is CASSPPASGGYEQYF. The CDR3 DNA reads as TGTGCCAGCTCACCACCGGCTAGCGGGGGCTACGAGCAGTACTTC.

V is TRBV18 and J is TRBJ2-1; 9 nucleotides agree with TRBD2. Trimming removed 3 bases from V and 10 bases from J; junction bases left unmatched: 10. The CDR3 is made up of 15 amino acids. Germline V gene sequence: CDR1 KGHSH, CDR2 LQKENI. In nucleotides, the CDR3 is TGTGCCAGCTCACCCACTCCGGGACTAGCAGGGGAGCAGTTCTTC. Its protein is CASSPTPGLAGEQFF. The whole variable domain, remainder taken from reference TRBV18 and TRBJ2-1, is NAGVMQNPRHLVRRRGQEARLRCSPMKGHSHVYWYRQLPEEGLKFMVYLQKENIIDESGMPKERFSAEFPKEGPSILRIQQVVRGDSAAYFCASSPTPGLAGEQFFGPGTRLTVL.

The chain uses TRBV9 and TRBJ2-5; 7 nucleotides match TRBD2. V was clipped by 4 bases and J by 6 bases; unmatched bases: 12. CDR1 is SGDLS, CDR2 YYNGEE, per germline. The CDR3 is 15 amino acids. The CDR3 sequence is CASSPHGLEGKTQYF. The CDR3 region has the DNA TGTGCCAGCAGCCCCCACGGACTAGAAGGGAAGACCCAGTACTTC. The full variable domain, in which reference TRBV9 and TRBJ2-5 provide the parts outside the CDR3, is DSGVTQTPKHLITATGQRVTLRCSPRSGDLSVYWYQQSLDQGLQFLIQYYNGEERAKGNILERFSAQQFPDLHSELNLSSLELGDSALYFCASSPHGLEGKTQYFGPGTRLLVL.

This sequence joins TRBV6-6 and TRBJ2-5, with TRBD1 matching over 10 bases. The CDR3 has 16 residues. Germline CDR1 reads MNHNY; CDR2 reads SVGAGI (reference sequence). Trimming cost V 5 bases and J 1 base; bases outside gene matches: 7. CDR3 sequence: CASSTHRDRGQETQYF. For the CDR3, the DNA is TGTGCCAGCAGTACACATAGGGACAGGGGCCAAGAGACCCAGTACTTC.

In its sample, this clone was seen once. The CDR3 spells CASSLIIGSEQYF. DNA for the CDR3: TGTGCCAGCAGCTTAATAATAGGGAGCGAGCAGTACTTC. The chain employs TRBV7-3 and TRBJ2-7; tentatively, D is TRBD2 (5 bases). The germline CDR1 and CDR2 sequences are SGHTA and FQGTGA. The CDR3 is 13 amino acids. V lost 1 base and J 6 bases, leaving 10 bases between the germline ends. The full variable domain, completed using reference TRBV7-3 and TRBJ2-7, is GAGVSQTPSNKVTEKGKYVELRCDPISGHTALYWYRQSLGQGPEFLIYFQGTGAADDSGLPNDRFFAVRPEGSVSTLKIQRTERGDSAVYLCASSLIIGSEQYFGPGTRLTVT.